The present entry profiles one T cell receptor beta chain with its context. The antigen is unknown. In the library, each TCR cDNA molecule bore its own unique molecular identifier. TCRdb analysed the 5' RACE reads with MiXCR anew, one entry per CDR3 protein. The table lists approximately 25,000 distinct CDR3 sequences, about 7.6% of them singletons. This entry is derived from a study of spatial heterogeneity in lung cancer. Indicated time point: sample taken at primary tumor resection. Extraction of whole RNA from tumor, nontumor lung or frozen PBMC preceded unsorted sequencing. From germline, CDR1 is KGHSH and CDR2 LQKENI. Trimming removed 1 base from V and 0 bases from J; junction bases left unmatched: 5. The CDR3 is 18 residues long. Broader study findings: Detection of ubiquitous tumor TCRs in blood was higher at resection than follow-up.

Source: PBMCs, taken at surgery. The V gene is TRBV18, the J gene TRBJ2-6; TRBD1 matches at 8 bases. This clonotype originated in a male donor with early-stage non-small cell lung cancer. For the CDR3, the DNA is TGTGCCAGCTCACCACGACAGGGGTTAACCTCTGGGGCCAACGTCCTGACTTTC. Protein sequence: CASSPRQGLTSGANVLTF.